This T cell receptor (beta chain) was sequenced during a study of control samples from healthy donors and cancer patients. Assay: immunoSEQ multiplex PCR; the TCRdb copy retains only in-frame clones and omits some. The sample includes 150,000 or so clones, 90% seen only once; the top ten take 2% to 3%. V was shortened by 6 bases and J by 0 bases, with 9 bases between the two germline ends. This CDR3 has 13 amino acids. Germline V gene data show CDR1 as SNHLY and CDR2 as FYNNEI. This clonotype was obtained from a man in his forties in good health. Sequenced input: blood. The V call is TRBV2, the J call TRBJ2-7; possibly TRBD1 for D (6 bases). The chain's CDR3 is CASSGQFSYEQYF. CDR3 nucleotides: TGTGCCAGCAGCGGACAGTTCTCCTACGAGCAGTACTTC.